Below are 22 T cell receptor beta chains sequenced from a single sample in a study of blood T cell repertoires in COVID-19. Method: immunoSEQ multiplex PCR; TCRdb's copy keeps in-frame clones and lacks some. The sample has 150,000 or so clones; over 60% are singletons. Sequenced material: peripheral blood. The receptor source for this set is an elderly woman with active or convalescent COVID-19.

This chain links TRBV5-1 with TRBJ1-2; 7 bases map to TRBD1. From germline, CDR1 is SGHRS and CDR2 YFSETQ. The CDR3 extends over 15 amino acids. V was pared by 3 bases and J by 4 bases, with 9 bases of the junction left unmatched. The DNA for the CDR3 is TGCGCCAGCAGCTCGACAGGGATCTCCATCTATGGCTACACCTTC. This gives the protein CASSSTGISIYGYTF.

The chain employs TRBV6-5 and TRBJ2-1, with D perhaps TRBD1 (6 bases). The V and J ends lost 7 bases and 8 bases respectively, with 18 bases between them. CDR1 and CDR2 from the germline V gene are MNHEY and SVGAGI. The CDR3 length is 14 residues. The CDR3 DNA reads as TGTGCCAGCATTCGCGGACAGCCGTACGATGAGCAGTTCTTC. Translated: CASIRGQPYDEQFF.

The chain uses TRBV6-5 and TRBJ1-2; no firm D call. Germline V CDR1 and CDR2: MNHEY, SVGAGI. The CDR3 has 13 residues. The V and J ends lost 0 bases and 5 bases respectively, with 7 bases between them. CDR3 in amino acids: CASSYSAGYGYTF. DNA for the CDR3: TGTGCCAGCAGTTACTCAGCGGGGTATGGCTACACCTTC.

There are many counts of this clone. The rearrangement joins TRBV5-5 to TRBJ2-5, with 11 positions matching TRBD2. Losses at the gene ends were 2 bases for V and 5 bases for J; bases not matched to a gene: 8. The CDR3 totals 16 residues. Germline CDR1 reads SGHKS; CDR2 reads YYEKEE (reference sequence). The CDR3 loop reads CASSFGSGGGWETQYF. CDR3 sequence (DNA): TGTGCCAGCAGCTTTGGTAGCGGGGGGGGTTGGGAGACCCAGTACTTC. The full variable domain, rest sourced from reference TRBV5-5 and TRBJ2-5, is DAGVTQSPTHLIKTRGQQVTLRCSPISGHKSVSWYQQVLGQGPQFIFQYYEKEERGRGNFPDRFSARQFPNYSSELNVNALLLGDSALYLCASSFGSGGGWETQYFGPGTRLLVL.

This chain uses TRBV19 with TRBJ1-5; D is possibly TRBD1 (5 bases). Germline loops: CDR1 LNHDA, CDR2 SQIVND (reference sequence). The CDR3 sequence is 17 residues long. Trimming took off 2 bases at V and 0 bases at J, with 14 bases between the two ends. The CDR3 sequence is CASSILAGQYSNQPQHF. The CDR3 DNA sequence: TGTGCCAGTAGTATATTGGCGGGGCAGTATAGCAATCAGCCCCAGCATTTT.

This CDR3 reads CASSTGATGELFF. Here the CDR3 DNA reads TGTGCCAGCTCAACAGGGGCTACCGGGGAGCTGTTTTTT. The chain joins TRBV18 to TRBJ2-2, with TRBD1 matching over 7 bases. This CDR3 region has 13 residues. CDR1 is KGHSH, CDR2 LQKENI, per germline. With V trimmed by 5 bases and J by 5 bases, 2 bases remained unmatched.

The rearrangement joins TRBV23-1 to TRBJ1-2, with 11 bases lining up with TRBD1. TRBV23-1 is classed as an ORF, of uncertain function. This CDR3 spans 15 amino acids. The V gene end was trimmed by 6 bases and the J gene end by 4 bases; junction bases not matched to a gene: 7. CDR3 amino acids: CASSYRGQGVYGYTF. CDR3 nucleotides: TGCGCCAGCAGCTACCGGGGACAGGGGGTCTATGGCTACACCTTC.

About this clone itself: Compared with germline, one end of the junction differs, possibly owing to a read error. The chain carries TRBV7-2 and TRBJ1-2; D is possibly TRBD1 (6 bases). CDR1 is SGHTA, CDR2 FQGNSA, per germline. The CDR3 extends over 14 amino acids. The DNA for the CDR3 is TGTGCCAGCAGCGAAGACAGGCGTGACTACGGCTACACCTTC. Translated, it gives CASSEDRRDYGYTF.

The chain uses TRBV7-8 and TRBJ1-6; TRBD1 aligns across 7 bases. CDR1 and CDR2 from the germline V gene are SGHVS and FQNEAQ. V shed 3 bases, J shed 8 bases, and the junction held 13 bases outside the gene matches. CDR3 length: 17 amino acids. CDR3 residues: CASSFFLTGTEDSPLHF. Written as DNA, the CDR3 is TGTGCCAGCAGCTTCTTCCTCACCGGGACAGAAGATTCACCCCTCCACTTT.

V gene TRBV28 combines with J gene TRBJ1-4, with D possibly TRBD1 on 5 matching bases. Between the trimmed V and J ends, which lost 2 bases and 6 bases, there was a span of 13 bases. Germline V gene data show CDR1 as MDHEN and CDR2 as SYDVKM. The CDR3 runs to 15 residues. This CDR3 reads CASSLVGRVDEKLFF. CDR3 bases: TGTGCCAGCAGTTTAGTGGGCAGGGTTGATGAAAAACTGTTTTTT.

The V call is TRBV10-1, the J call TRBJ2-1, with TRBD1 matching over 7 bases. This CDR3 comprises 16 residues. CDR1 is WNHNN and CDR2 is SYGVQD in the germline V gene (reference sequence). Trimming cost V 4 bases and J 7 bases; bases outside gene matches: 13. The CDR3, as DNA: TGCGCCAGCAGTGGGGCGACAGGGTCTGTTTCGAATGAGCAGTTCTTC. Protein sequence: CASSGATGSVSNEQFF.

This clone was observed a single time. V usage is TRBV5-1 and J usage is TRBJ2-2, with TRBD1 matching 7 bases. V lost 4 bases, J lost 1 base, and 1 base stayed unmatched. Germline V lookup: CDR1 SGHRS, CDR2 YFSETQ. The CDR3 is made up of 14 amino acids. The CDR3 loop is CASSRDRNTGELFF. The CDR3 region has the DNA TGCGCCAGCAGCCGGGACAGGAACACCGGGGAGCTGTTTTTT.

V and J are TRBV30 and TRBJ1-1; D gene unclear. This CDR3 region has 12 residues. Trimming took off 0 bases at V and 6 bases at J, with 8 bases between the two ends. CDR1 is GTSNPN, CDR2 SVGIG, per germline (reference sequence). The CDR3 sequence is CAWSVFSSEAFF. The CDR3 DNA reads TGTGCCTGGAGTGTATTCAGTTCTGAAGCTTTCTTT.

This chain links TRBV3-1 (or the pseudogene TRBV3-2) with TRBJ1-1; a possible D gene is TRBD1 (6 bases). The CDR3 covers 15 residues. The germline V and J ends were trimmed by 3 bases and 6 bases, with 17 bases remaining between them. CDR1 is LGHDT, CDR2 YNNKEL, per germline (reference sequence). The CDR3 here is CASSQVRRGGPEAFF. CDR3 bases: TGTGCCAGCAGCCAGGTCCGTAGGGGGGGCCCTGAAGCTTTCTTT.

V and J are TRBV5-4 and TRBJ1-2, with D possibly matching TRBD1 (6 bases). V lost 0 bases and J 4 bases, leaving 13 bases between the germline ends. Germline-derived CDR1 and CDR2 are SGHNT and YYREEE (reference sequence). The CDR3 loop spans 15 amino acids. The CDR3 loop is CASSLGQGKSYGYTF. The CDR3 DNA follows: TGTGCCAGCAGCTTGGGGCAGGGGAAAAGCTATGGCTACACCTTC.

As DNA, the CDR3 is TGTGCCAGCAGTTTGTGGGGGGAGGTGGGGTCCTATAATTCACCCCTCCACTTT. Translation: CASSLWGEVGSYNSPLHF. The chain combines TRBV28 with TRBJ1-6, with a weak D call TRBD1 (5 bases). V was trimmed by 3 bases and J by 1 base, leaving 16 bases between them. The germline V gene has CDR1 MDHEN and CDR2 SYDVKM. The CDR3 runs 18 residues.

This clone was seen once. This sample also contains other DNA sequences that code for the same CDR3. The CDR3 region has the DNA TGTGCCAGCTCGAAGGACAGGGCTAATTCACCCCTCCACTTT. Protein: CASSKDRANSPLHF. The V gene is TRBV18, the J gene TRBJ1-6, with 8 positions matching TRBD1. The germline V gene encodes CDR1 KGHSH and CDR2 LQKENI. The ends lost 6 bases at V and 6 bases at J; junction bases unmatched: 4. The CDR3 length is 14 residues.

The chain links TRBV14 to TRBJ2-7, with 7 bases identical to TRBD1. Losses at the gene ends were 4 bases for V and 1 base for J; bases not matched to a gene: 7. Germline loops: CDR1 SGHDN, CDR2 FVKESK. CDR3 length: 15 residues. The CDR3: CASSPDVGQSYEQYF. The CDR3 DNA reads as TGTGCCAGCAGCCCGGATGTGGGACAGTCCTACGAGCAGTACTTC.

The chain joins TRBV19 to TRBJ1-2; D unresolved. The CDR3 spans 14 residues. Looked up from germline, CDR1 is LNHDA and CDR2 is SQIVND (reference sequence). Trimming removed 1 base from V and 4 bases from J, with 10 bases in between. Here the CDR3 reads CASSIGGSSYGYTF. DNA of the CDR3: TGTGCCAGTAGTATAGGAGGGTCCTCCTATGGCTACACCTTC.

The rearrangement joins TRBV19 to TRBJ1-2, with no clear D. Germline CDR1 is LNHDA and CDR2 is SQIVND (reference sequence). Trimming left V 3 bases short and J 8 bases short, with 22 bases between. The CDR3 totals 16 residues. The chain's CDR3 is CASSMLVRLSASGYTF. CDR3 in DNA: TGTGCCAGTAGTATGTTGGTTCGGCTTTCGGCTAGCGGCTACACCTTC.

This chain joins TRBV3-1 (or the pseudogene TRBV3-2) and TRBJ1-2; D not certain. Germline CDR1 reads LGHDT; CDR2 reads YNNKEL (reference sequence). The CDR3 runs to 13 residues. Trimming left V 4 bases short and J 5 bases short, with 11 bases between. Here the CDR3 reads CASSPTREYGYTF. The CDR3 nucleotides read TGTGCCAGCAGCCCTACCCGAGAGTATGGCTACACCTTC.

The chain couples TRBV5-1 to TRBJ2-1; D not certain. The CDR3 extends over 14 amino acids. Germline CDR1 reads SGHRS; CDR2 reads YFSETQ. Trimming left V 4 bases short and J 4 bases short, with 12 bases between. The DNA of the CDR3 is TGCGCCAGCAGCCGGGTTGTCTCATACAATGAGCAGTTCTTC. Translating it yields CASSRVVSYNEQFF.